Listed below are T cell receptor beta chains from one sample, sequenced in a study of cytomegalovirus exposure and HLA in healthy donors. Libraries were prepared by immunoSEQ multiplex PCR; TCRdb keeps only in-frame clonotypes and omits some of them. This table holds 100,000 to 150,000 clones. Sequenced input: PBMCs. The source is a man aged 18 to 29 in good health and CMV-seronegative. The CDR3 runs from the conserved cysteine through the conserved F or W. A D gene is named only where the DNA matches it firmly.

D gene	J gene	CDR3 length	V gene	CDR3 DNA	CDR3 protein
NA	TRBJ2-6	17	TRBV28	TGTGCCAGCAGTGGAACCCTAACAGGGTGGGGGGCCAACGTCCTGACTTTC	CASSGTLTGWGANVLTF
TRBD1	TRBJ2-7	15	TRBV5-1	TGCGCCAGCAGCTTGCCCAGGACAGGTTCTTACGAGCAGTACTTC	CASSLPRTGSYEQYF
NA	TRBJ1-1	14	TRBV4-1	TGCGCCAGCAGCCAAGACACAAACAGAGCTGAAGCTTTCTTT	CASSQDTNRAEAFF
NA	TRBJ1-2	16	TRBV27	TGTGCCAGCAGTAGGATGCAGGGACAAGGGGACTATGGCTACACCTTC	CASSRMQGQGDYGYTF
NA	TRBJ2-7	13	TRBV7-8	TGTGCCAGCAGCCCAAGGGGCTCCTACGAGCAGTACTTC	CASSPRGSYEQYF
TRBD1	TRBJ2-7	13	TRBV30	TGTGCCTGGAGTGTAGTCGACAGGGGCGAGCAGTACTTC	CAWSVVDRGEQYF
TRBD2	TRBJ2-7	15	TRBV29-1	TGCAGCGTTGAGAAGACTAGCGGGGGGGCCGGCGAGCAGTACTTC	CSVEKTSGGAGEQYF
TRBD1	TRBJ2-7	17	TRBV7-9	TGTGCCAGCAGCCTTGGGGGGCTGACAGGGGTGACCTACGAGCAGTACTTC	CASSLGGLTGVTYEQYF
TRBD1	TRBJ1-1	14	TRBV6-5	TGTGCCAGCAGTCCAAGGGATCCAACAGGGGGAGCTTTCTTT	CASSPRDPTGGAFF
TRBD1	TRBJ2-7	12	TRBV19	TGTGCCAGTAGTCCCAGGGGGCGCGAGCAGTACTTC	CASSPRGREQYF
TRBD1	TRBJ1-4	15	TRBV5-4	TGTGCCAGCAGCCAAAGGACAGGGGGGGATGAAAAACTGTTTTTT	CASSQRTGGDEKLFF
TRBD1	TRBJ1-2	15	TRBV5-6	TGTGCCAGCAGCCACAGGACAGGGGGCGAGGTTGGCTACACCTTC	CASSHRTGGEVGYTF
TRBD1	TRBJ2-7	22	TRBV13	TGTGCCAGCAGCTTCGGGACAGGGTCGGCCACTACTACTTTGGGCACCCACTACGAGCAGTACTTC	CASSFGTGSATTTLGTHYEQYF
NA	TRBJ2-2	16	TRBV7-9	TGTGCCAGCAGCCCGATGCGGGGGCTGAACACCGGGGAGCTGTTTTTT	CASSPMRGLNTGELFF
NA	TRBJ1-2	15	TRBV9	TGTGCCAGCAGCGTCGATGTTGCCTCGGGCTATGGCTACACCTTC	CASSVDVASGYGYTF
TRBD1	TRBJ2-4	14	TRBV28	TGTGCCAGCAGTTTAGGGACAGGGCTAGGCATTCAGTACTTC	CASSLGTGLGIQYF
TRBD2	TRBJ2-2	18	TRBV10-3	TGTGCCATCAGTGAGTCGGGTCTAGCGGGGCCGAACACCGGGGAGCTGTTTTTT	CAISESGLAGPNTGELFF
TRBD2	TRBJ2-3	16	TRBV5-1	TGCGCCAGCAGCACGGGGGCTAGCGGGATAGGCGATACGCAGTATTTT	CASSTGASGIGDTQYF
TRBD2	TRBJ2-1	17	TRBV7-6	TGTGCCAGCAGCTTAGAAAGGGGGTCGGGAGGGGCGCTCGAGCAGTTCTTC	CASSLERGSGGALEQFF
TRBD1	TRBJ1-2	17	TRBV7-9	TGTGCCAGCAGCTTAAACCTTAGACAGGGGAGGCCAAATGGCTACACCTTC	CASSLNLRQGRPNGYTF
TRBD1	TRBJ2-7	13	TRBV6-5	TGTGCCAGCAGTTCGGGACAGCGCTACGAGCAGTACTTC	CASSSGQRYEQYF
NA	TRBJ1-1	14	TRBV28	TGTGCCAGCAGTTTAGGGGAGTGGAACACTGAAGCTTTCTTT	CASSLGEWNTEAFF
TRBD2	TRBJ2-7	16	TRBV7-8	TGTGCCAGCAGCTTAGCGCGCCCTCCCGGGGGGTTCGAGCAGTACTTC	CASSLARPPGGFEQYF
NA	TRBJ2-7	14	TRBV27	TGTGCCAGCAGTCTTCGGGTCGGGATTTACGAGCAGTACTTC	CASSLRVGIYEQYF
TRBD1	TRBJ2-5	15	TRBV29-1	TGCAGCGTTGTCCCGGGACAGGGGATTTGGGAGACCCAGTACTTC	CSVVPGQGIWETQYF
NA	TRBJ2-3	16	TRBV30	TGTGCCTGGAGCGTAGTGTTTGGACTGAGCCCAGATACGCAGTATTTT	CAWSVVFGLSPDTQYF
NA	TRBJ2-2	12	TRBV19	TGTGCCAGTCGGGCAGGGGCCGGGGAGCTGTTTTTT	CASRAGAGELFF
NA	TRBJ1-1	17	TRBV5-6	TGTGCCAGCAGCTTGGTCTGGGGCGATAGTATGGACACTGAAGCTTTCTTT	CASSLVWGDSMDTEAFF